The next 13 T cell receptor beta chains were all read from a single sample in a study of tumor-infiltrating lymphocytes in localized non-small cell lung cancer. Clones were read by immunoSEQ multiplex PCR, and TCRdb kept only the in-frame ones, dropping some. The table shows 12,000 to 15,000 clones, with around 68% occurring only once. Sequencing was done on a sample of uninvolved lung tissue not adjacent to the tumor. All receptors derive from a human donor with non-small cell lung cancer.

The chain links TRBV2 to TRBJ1-1; 10 positions agree with TRBD1. The CDR3 is 15 residues long. CDR1 is SNHLY and CDR2 is FYNNEI in the germline V gene. Trimming took 4 bases from V and 3 from J; bases not matched to a gene: 5. The CDR3 is CASSAQGQGYTEAFF. In DNA, the CDR3 is TGTGCCAGCAGTGCACAGGGACAGGGGTACACTGAAGCTTTCTTT.

The genes are TRBV2 and TRBJ2-5, with 13 bases that match TRBD2. V trimming: 7 bases; J trimming: 7 bases; junction bases outside the gene matches: 9. CDR1 and CDR2 (germline): SNHLY, FYNNEI. The CDR3 is 15 residues long. The DNA for the CDR3 is TGTGCCAGCACTACTAGCGGGGGGGCCGGTCTGACCCAGTACTTC. Translation gives CASTTSGGAGLTQYF. The whole variable domain, filled in from reference TRBV2 and TRBJ2-5, reads EPEVTQTPSHQVTQMGQEVILRCVPISNHLYFYWYRQILGQKVEFLVSFYNNEISEKSEIFDDQFSVERPDGSNFTLKIRSTKLEDSAMYFCASTTSGGAGLTQYFGPGTRLLVL.

The chain has TRBV28 and TRBJ2-7; possible D gene TRBD1, 8 bases. CDR3 length: 16 residues. V was cut by 5 bases and J by 3 bases, with 20 bases left in between. Germline values: CDR1 MDHEN, CDR2 SYDVKM. The CDR3 protein is CASSLPGGTGIYEQYF. The CDR3 DNA follows: TGTGCCAGCAGTCTCCCCGGGGGGACAGGTATCTACGAGCAGTACTTC.

The rearrangement links TRBV6-5 to TRBJ1-1, with TRBD1 as a possible D gene (6 bases). CDR1 is MNHEY, CDR2 SVGAGI, per germline. The CDR3 extends over 14 amino acids. V lost 2 bases, J lost 2 bases, and 9 bases lay in between. In nucleotides, the CDR3 is TGTGCCAGCAGTTACGGGGGGCACAACACTGAAGCTTTCTTT. It is translated as CASSYGGHNTEAFF.

This chain connects TRBV5-1 to TRBJ1-2, with 7 bases identical to TRBD1. Trimming cost V 0 bases and J 5 bases; bases outside gene matches: 10. Germline lookup yields CDR1 SGHRS and CDR2 YFSETQ. CDR3 length: 16 residues. CDR3: CASSLGRGPNLYGYTF. CDR3 DNA sequence: TGCGCCAGCAGCTTGGGTAGGGGGCCGAACCTTTATGGCTACACCTTC.

The CDR3 loop reads CASSLVSSGANVLTF. The CDR3 DNA sequence: TGTGCCAGCAGCTTGGTCAGCTCTGGGGCCAACGTCCTGACTTTC. The chain carries TRBV5-4 and TRBJ2-6; D is unclear. V was clipped by 0 bases and J by 0 bases, with 4 bases between them. The CDR3 is 15 residues long. The germline CDR1 and CDR2 sequences are SGHNT and YYREEE (reference sequence).

The J gene is TRBJ2-3, the V gene TRBV4-2; 12 bases agree with TRBD2. There are 15 residues in the CDR3. CDR1 and CDR2 (germline): LGHNA, YNFKEQ. V was clipped by 8 bases and J by 0 bases; unmatched bases: 3. Written as DNA, the CDR3 is TGTGCCAGCGGACTAGCGGGGACTAGCACAGATACGCAGTATTTT. Protein product: CASGLAGTSTDTQYF.

The chain combines TRBV28 with TRBJ2-7; the D is unclear. Germline lookup yields CDR1 MDHEN and CDR2 SYDVKM. The CDR3 spans 10 residues. Trimming left V 4 bases short and J 6 bases short, with 4 bases between. The CDR3 loop reads CASSYGEQYF. Here the CDR3 DNA reads TGTGCCAGCAGTTACGGCGAGCAGTACTTC. Supplemented by reference TRBV28 and TRBJ2-7, the full variable domain reads DVKVTQSSRYLVKRTGEKVFLECVQDMDHENMFWYRQDPGLGLRLIYFSYDVKMKEKGDIPEGYSVSREKKERFSLILESASTNQTSMYLCASSYGEQYFGPGTRLTVT.

The DNA of the CDR3 is TGTGCCAGCATGACGGGGCTAGCGGGAAACTACGAGCAGTACTTC. Translation: CASMTGLAGNYEQYF. The V call is TRBV27, the J call TRBJ2-7; 9 positions match TRBD2. Trimming took 7 bases from V and 3 from J; bases not matched to a gene: 10. The CDR3 length is 15 residues. Germline CDR1 and CDR2: MNHEY and SMNVEV (reference sequence).

J is TRBJ2-4 and V is TRBV30, with TRBD1 identical over 9 bases. The V and J ends lost 0 bases and 7 bases, in that order; junction bases with no gene match: 1. The V gene's germline CDR1 is GTSNPN and CDR2 SVGIG (reference sequence). The CDR3 spans 13 residues. Here the CDR3 reads CAWSVTGGNIQYF. In DNA form, the CDR3 reads TGTGCCTGGAGTGTAACAGGGGGCAACATTCAGTACTTC.

This clone is classed as medium-sized. V usage is TRBV27 and J usage is TRBJ1-1; D not certain. Germline V gene lookup returns CDR1 MNHEY and CDR2 SMNVEV (reference sequence). The germline V and J ends were trimmed by 1 base and 1 base, with 4 bases remaining between them. This CDR3 has 13 amino acids. The CDR3 loop is CASSLWRNTEAFF. CDR3 bases: TGTGCCAGCAGTTTATGGAGGAACACTGAAGCTTTCTTT.

This clone was seen a few times. The chain combines TRBV28 with TRBJ2-7; unclear D gene. The CDR3 consists of 13 residues. The germline V gene encodes CDR1 MDHEN and CDR2 SYDVKM. V lost 5 bases and J 3 bases, leaving 11 bases between the germline ends. Written as DNA, the CDR3 is TGTGCCAGCAGTCCAAGCACAGACTACGAGCAGTACGTC. This codes for CASSPSTDYEQYV.

This chain links TRBV2 with TRBJ2-7; no definite D call. The V gene lost 0 bases and the J gene lost 2 bases, with 5 bases spanning the gap. Germline CDR1 is SNHLY and CDR2 is FYNNEI. CDR3 length equals 13 residues. In DNA form, the CDR3 reads TGTGCCAGCAGTGAAGCCGTAGCCTACGAGCAGTACTTC. It codes for CASSEAVAYEQYF.